This T cell receptor beta chain was found in a study of T cells expressing NK-cell markers. This CDR3 has 11 residues. From germline, CDR1 is SEHNR and CDR2 FQNEAQ (reference sequence). TCRdb re-called the 5' RACE reads; one entry per CDR3 protein, DNA not given. With a few hundred thousand distinct CDR3 sequences in the sample, the ten largest clones hold roughly 3.6%. This chain joins TRBV7-9 and TRBJ1-2. The TCR sequence derives from a man aged 18 to 30 in good health. Sequences were obtained from blood T cells: a sorted CD56 or NKG2C T cell subset, CD4+ or CD8+ T cells, or bulk PBMC T cells (not recorded which). The CDR3 sequence: CASSLASGYTF.